This T cell receptor (beta chain) was sequenced for a study of identical twins. Study-wide results and limits: Reduced insertions were recorded for abundant cord blood beta clonotypes, with no such pattern in memory repertoires.

TCRdb reprocessed the 5' RACE reads with MiXCR, giving one entry per CDR3 protein. Among 700,000 or so distinct CDR3 sequences listed, approximately 9% were seen once. The germline V gene encodes CDR1 SGDLS and CDR2 YYNGEE. J gave up 4 bases and V 0 bases, and 10 bases lay outside the gene matches. The CDR3 totals 17 residues. This clonotype was counted only a few times. The antigen remains undetermined. These data also formed part of another study, on yellow fever vaccine responses in identical twins.

The V call is TRBV9, the J call TRBJ2-5, with 9 bases fitting TRBD2. The sequence was obtained from a woman under 30 in good health. The specimen sequenced was PBMCs. The CDR3 region is CASSVAASGVSIETQYF. The CDR3 region has the DNA TGTGCCAGCAGCGTAGCGGCTAGCGGGGTATCGATAGAGACCCAGTACTTC. The entire variable domain, with the rest obtained from reference TRBV9 and TRBJ2-5, is as follows: DSGVTQTPKHLITATGQRVTLRCSPRSGDLSVYWYQQSLDQGLQFLIQYYNGEERAKGNILERFSAQQFPDLHSELNLSSLELGDSALYFCASSVAASGVSIETQYFGPGTRLLVL.